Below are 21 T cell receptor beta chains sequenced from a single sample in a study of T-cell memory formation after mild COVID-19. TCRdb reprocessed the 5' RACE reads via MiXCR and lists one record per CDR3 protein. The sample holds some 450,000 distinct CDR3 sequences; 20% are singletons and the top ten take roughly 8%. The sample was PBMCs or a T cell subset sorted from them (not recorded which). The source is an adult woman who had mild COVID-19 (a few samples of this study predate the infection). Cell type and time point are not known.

The CDR3 reads CASSSSGRVLTTDTQYF. The CDR3 bases are TGTGCCAGCAGTAGCAGCGGGAGGGTGCTTACCACAGATACGCAGTATTTT. The V gene is TRBV12-3 or TRBV12-4, the J gene TRBJ2-3, with 10 bases matching TRBD2. V lost 5 bases to trimming and J lost 2 bases; unmatched junction nucleotides: 10. The CDR3 runs to 17 residues.

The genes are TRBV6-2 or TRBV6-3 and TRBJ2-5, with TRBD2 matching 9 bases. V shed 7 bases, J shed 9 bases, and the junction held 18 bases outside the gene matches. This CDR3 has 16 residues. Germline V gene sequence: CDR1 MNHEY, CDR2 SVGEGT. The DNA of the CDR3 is TGTGCCAGCACCACAGGACTAGCGCCCCATTTCACCTCCCAGTACTTC. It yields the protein CASTTGLAPHFTSQYF.

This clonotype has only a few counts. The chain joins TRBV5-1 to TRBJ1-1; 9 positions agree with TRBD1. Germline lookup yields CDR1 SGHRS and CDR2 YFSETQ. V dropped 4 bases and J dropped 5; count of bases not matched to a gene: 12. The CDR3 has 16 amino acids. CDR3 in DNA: TGCGCCAGCAGCCCGGGACAGGGATCGGGATGGACTGAAGCTTTCTTT. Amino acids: CASSPGQGSGWTEAFF.

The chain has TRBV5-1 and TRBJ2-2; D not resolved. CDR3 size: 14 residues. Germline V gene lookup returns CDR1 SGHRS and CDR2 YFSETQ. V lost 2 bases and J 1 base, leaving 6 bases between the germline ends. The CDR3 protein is CASSFSGNTGELFF. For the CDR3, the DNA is TGCGCCAGCAGCTTCTCCGGGAACACCGGGGAGCTGTTTTTT.

The CDR3 region has the DNA TGTGCCAGCAGCGTAGCTGGCAGCACCTACAATGAGCAGTTCTTC. It yields the protein CASSVAGSTYNEQFF. The rearrangement uses TRBV9 and TRBJ2-1, with D unclear. The CDR3 extends over 15 amino acids. With 0 bases removed from V and 2 bases from J, the gap between germline ends came to 9 bases. Germline assignment: CDR1 SGDLS and CDR2 YYNGEE.

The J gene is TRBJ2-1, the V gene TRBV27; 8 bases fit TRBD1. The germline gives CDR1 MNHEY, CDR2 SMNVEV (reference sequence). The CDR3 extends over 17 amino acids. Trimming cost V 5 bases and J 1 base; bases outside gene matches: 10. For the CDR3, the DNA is TGTGCCAGCAGTCCAATCATTCAGGGGGCTTCCTACAATGAGCAGTTCTTC. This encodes CASSPIIQGASYNEQFF.

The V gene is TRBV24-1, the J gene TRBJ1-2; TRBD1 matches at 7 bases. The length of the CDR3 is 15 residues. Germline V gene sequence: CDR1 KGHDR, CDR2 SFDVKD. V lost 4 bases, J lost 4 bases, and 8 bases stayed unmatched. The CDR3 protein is CATSDNRGFGYGYTF. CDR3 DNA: TGTGCCACCAGTGACAACAGGGGCTTCGGCTATGGCTACACCTTC.

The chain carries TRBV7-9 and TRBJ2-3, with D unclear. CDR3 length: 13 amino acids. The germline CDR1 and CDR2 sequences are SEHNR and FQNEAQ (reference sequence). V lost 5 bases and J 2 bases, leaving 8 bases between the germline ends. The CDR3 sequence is CASSGPYTDTQYF. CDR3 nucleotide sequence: TGTGCCAGCAGCGGACCATACACAGATACGCAGTATTTT.

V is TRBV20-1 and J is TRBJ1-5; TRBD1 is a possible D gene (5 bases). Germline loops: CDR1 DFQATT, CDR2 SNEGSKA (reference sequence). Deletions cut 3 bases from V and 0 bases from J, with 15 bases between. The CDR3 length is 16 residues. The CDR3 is CSASSSGTYSNQPQHF. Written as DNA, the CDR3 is TGCAGTGCTAGTTCTTCCGGGACTTATAGCAATCAGCCCCAGCATTTT.

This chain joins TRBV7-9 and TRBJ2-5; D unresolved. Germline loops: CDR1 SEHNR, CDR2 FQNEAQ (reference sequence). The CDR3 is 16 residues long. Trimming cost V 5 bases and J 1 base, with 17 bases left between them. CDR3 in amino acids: CASSPRDGGVQETQYF. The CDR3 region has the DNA TGTGCCAGCAGCCCACGCGATGGCGGCGTCCAAGAGACCCAGTACTTC.

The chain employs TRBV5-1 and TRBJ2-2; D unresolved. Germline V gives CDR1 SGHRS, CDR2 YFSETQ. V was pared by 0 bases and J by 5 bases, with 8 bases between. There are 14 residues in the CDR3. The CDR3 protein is CASSLDAATGELFF. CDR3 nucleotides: TGCGCCAGCAGCTTGGACGCCGCTACCGGGGAGCTGTTTTTT.

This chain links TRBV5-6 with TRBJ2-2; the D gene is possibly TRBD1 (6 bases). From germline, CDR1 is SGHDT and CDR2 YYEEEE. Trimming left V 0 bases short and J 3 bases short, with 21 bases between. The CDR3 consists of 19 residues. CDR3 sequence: CASSLESGAGEGHTGELFF. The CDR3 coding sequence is TGTGCCAGCAGCTTGGAGAGTGGCGCAGGGGAAGGGCACACCGGGGAGCTGTTTTTT.

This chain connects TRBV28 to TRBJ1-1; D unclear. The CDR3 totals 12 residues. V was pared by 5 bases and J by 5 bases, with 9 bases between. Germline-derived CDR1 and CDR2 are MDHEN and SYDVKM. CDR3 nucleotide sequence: TGTGCCAGCAGTATGACGGGGACTGAAGCTTTCTTT. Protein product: CASSMTGTEAFF.

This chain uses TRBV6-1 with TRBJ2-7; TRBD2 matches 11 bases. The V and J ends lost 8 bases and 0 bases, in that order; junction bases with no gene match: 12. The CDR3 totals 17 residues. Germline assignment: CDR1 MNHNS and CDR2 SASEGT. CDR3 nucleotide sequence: TGTGCCAGCGTTAGACCGGGACTAGCGGATAGCTCCTACGAGCAGTACTTC. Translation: CASVRPGLADSSYEQYF.

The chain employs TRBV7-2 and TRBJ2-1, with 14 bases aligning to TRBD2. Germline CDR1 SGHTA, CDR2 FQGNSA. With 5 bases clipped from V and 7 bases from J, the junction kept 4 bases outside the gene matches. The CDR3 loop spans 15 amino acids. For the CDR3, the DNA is TGTGCCAGCAGCGCCCGGACTAGCGGGGGGAATGAGCAGTTCTTC. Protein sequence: CASSARTSGGNEQFF.

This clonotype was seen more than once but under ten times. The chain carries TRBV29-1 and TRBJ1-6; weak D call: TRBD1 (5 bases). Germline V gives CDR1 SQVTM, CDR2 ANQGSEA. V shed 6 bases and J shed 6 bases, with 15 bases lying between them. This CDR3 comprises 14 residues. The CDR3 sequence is CSVTTGGTNSPLHF. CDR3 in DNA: TGCAGCGTGACGACGGGTGGGACTAATTCACCCCTCCACTTT. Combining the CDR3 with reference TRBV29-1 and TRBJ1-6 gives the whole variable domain SAVISQKPSRDICQRGTSLTIQCQVDSQVTMMFWYRQQPGQSLTLIATANQGSEATYESGFVIDKFPISRPNLTFSTLTVSNMSPEDSSIYLCSVTTGGTNSPLHFGNGTRLTVT.

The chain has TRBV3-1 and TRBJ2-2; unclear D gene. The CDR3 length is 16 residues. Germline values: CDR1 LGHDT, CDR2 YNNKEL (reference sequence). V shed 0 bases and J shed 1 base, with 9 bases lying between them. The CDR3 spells CASSQDHTVNTGELFF. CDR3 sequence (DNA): TGTGCCAGCAGCCAAGATCACACAGTGAACACCGGGGAGCTGTTTTTT.

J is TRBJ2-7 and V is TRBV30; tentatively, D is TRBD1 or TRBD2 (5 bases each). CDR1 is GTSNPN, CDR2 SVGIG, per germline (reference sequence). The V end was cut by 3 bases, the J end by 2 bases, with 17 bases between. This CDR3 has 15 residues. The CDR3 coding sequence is TGTGCCTGGAGCGGGGCCCCTCGCTCACCCTACGAGCAGTACTTC. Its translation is CAWSGAPRSPYEQYF.

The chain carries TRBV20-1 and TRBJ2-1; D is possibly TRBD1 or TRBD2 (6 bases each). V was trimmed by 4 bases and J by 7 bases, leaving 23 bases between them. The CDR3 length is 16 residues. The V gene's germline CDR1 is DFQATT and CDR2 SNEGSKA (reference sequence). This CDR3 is CSANPLTGPGRNEQFF. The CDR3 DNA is TGCAGTGCTAATCCCCTCACAGGGCCGGGGAGGAATGAGCAGTTCTTC.

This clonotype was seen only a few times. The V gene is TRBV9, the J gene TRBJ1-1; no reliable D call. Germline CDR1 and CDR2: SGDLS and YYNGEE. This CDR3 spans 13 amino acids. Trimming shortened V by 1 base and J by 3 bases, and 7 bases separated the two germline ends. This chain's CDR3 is CASSVYVDTEAFF. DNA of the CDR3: TGTGCCAGCAGCGTATATGTCGACACTGAAGCTTTCTTT.

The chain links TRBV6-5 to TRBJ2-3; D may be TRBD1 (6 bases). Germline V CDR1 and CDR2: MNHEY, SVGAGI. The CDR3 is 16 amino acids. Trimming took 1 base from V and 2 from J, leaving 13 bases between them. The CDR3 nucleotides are TGTGCCAGCAGTTACTATCTGTCAGGGGACACAGATACGCAGTATTTT. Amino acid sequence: CASSYYLSGDTDTQYF.